This record looks at one TCR beta chain sequence and its context. The length of the CDR3 is 14 residues. V was clipped by 6 bases and J by 0 bases, with 11 bases between them. Germline V lookup: CDR1 MNHEY, CDR2 SMNVEV (reference sequence). These data are taken from a study of control samples from healthy donors and cancer patients. The assay was immunoSEQ multiplex PCR, and TCRdb's table has in-frame clones only and misses some. The sample carries 20,000 to 30,000 clones, approximately 91% recorded once. The sequenced sample consisted of PBMCs. This clonotype was obtained from a man aged 50-60 years with lung cancer. V gene TRBV27 combines with J gene TRBJ1-1, with D unclear. Here the CDR3 DNA reads TGTGCCAGCAGAGGTTTGGTCATGAACACTGAAGCTTTCTTT. Translating gives CASRGLVMNTEAFF.